This record covers a single T cell receptor (beta chain). Its antigen is currently unknown. Unique molecular identifiers were affixed to discrete cDNA molecules within the library. Per the study methods: TCRs per sample had a median of around 98,000 and ranged from roughly 20,000 to 690,600. TCRdb itself ran the RACE reads through MiXCR, one entry per CDR3 protein. TCRdb, not the original authors, processed these V and J calls. This table has about 37,000 distinct CDR3 sequences, 5.5% to 8% appearing once. The CDR3 is 14 residues long. Losses at the gene ends were 7 bases for V and 7 bases for J; bases not matched to a gene: 6. The data were obtained in a study of human T cells and chemical hapten exposure. Study-wide background: In the roughly 24-week study, patients were dosed weekly with diphenylcyclopropenone on the scalp throughout.

Time point here: patch test 1, 2 weeks after DPC sensitization. Specified treatment: therapeutic diphenylcyclopropenone sensitization with weekly scalp DPC. Unseparated into fractions, whole blood served as the source from which total RNA was extracted. Study-wide findings and caveats: Against controls, expanded TCRs gave rise to significantly more large CDR3 similarity clusters.

The chain combines TRBV12-3 or TRBV12-4 with TRBJ1-4; 10 bases fit TRBD1. Sequencing used whole blood, obtained in connection with sensitization to the hapten diphenylcyclopropenone (DPC). The TCR was taken from a woman aged 25-40 years with alopecia areata. Some clones in this sample may be carry-over from other donors' samples. The CDR3 DNA sequence: TGTGCCAGCAAGAGACAGGGGGCGACTGAAAAACTGTTTTTT. Protein sequence: CASKRQGATEKLFF.